This TCR beta chain came from a study of OX40 agonist ivuxolimab in advanced cancers. Trimming cost V 3 bases and J 6 bases, with 12 bases left between them. The germline V gene encodes CDR1 MRHNA and CDR2 SNTAGT. The CDR3 extends over 14 amino acids. Profiling relied on immunoSEQ multiplex PCR, and the TCRdb table lists in-frame clones only, not all of them. The sample carries some 80,000 clones, 70% to 90% recorded once. The sequenced sample was CD4+ or CD8+ T cells sorted from blood, obtained in a trial of the OX40 agonist ivuxolimab. The TCR originated in an adult with an advanced solid tumor such as melanoma, head and neck, liver or kidney cancer. The V and J genes are TRBV6-4 and TRBJ1-5; the D is unclear. CDR3 sequence reads: CASSETAAGQPQHF. CDR3 sequence (DNA): TGTGCCAGCAGTGAGACGGCGGCGGGTCAGCCCCAGCATTTT.